These 21 T cell receptor beta chains came from one sample sequenced in a study of blood T cell repertoires in COVID-19. Method: immunoSEQ multiplex PCR; TCRdb's copy keeps in-frame clones and lacks some. The table has roughly 130,000 clones, 75% to 90% seen once. Sequenced sample: peripheral blood. The origin of the receptors is a man aged 35-49 years with acute or convalescent COVID-19.

J is TRBJ1-2 and V is TRBV18; possibly TRBD1 for D (6 bases). The CDR3 is 13 amino acids. Looked up from germline, CDR1 is KGHSH and CDR2 is LQKENI. Trimming cost V 3 bases and J 4 bases, with 9 bases left between them. The CDR3 spells CASSPDRLYGYTF. In nucleotides, the CDR3 is TGTGCCAGCTCACCCGACAGGCTCTATGGCTACACCTTC.

The rearrangement links TRBV6-4 to TRBJ1-2; D is ambiguous. Germline V lookup: CDR1 MRHNA, CDR2 SNTAGT. This CDR3 comprises 13 residues. V dropped 4 bases and J dropped 8 bases, with 14 bases sitting between them. CDR3 in amino acids: CASSGAPGRGYTF. DNA of the CDR3: TGTGCCAGCAGTGGGGCCCCCGGCCGGGGCTACACCTTC.

The V gene is TRBV7-9, the J gene TRBJ1-4; no firm D call. There are 13 residues in the CDR3. Germline CDR1 SEHNR, CDR2 FQNEAQ (reference sequence). Trimming pared 5 bases from V and 8 bases from J, leaving 12 bases between. The CDR3 DNA reads TGTGCCAGCAGCCCCGGGAACGGAGAAAAACTGTTTTTT. Protein: CASSPGNGEKLFF. The whole variable domain, filled in from reference TRBV7-9 and TRBJ1-4, reads DTGVSQNPRHKITKRGQNVTFRCDPISEHNRLYWYRQTLGQGPEFLTYFQNEAQLEKSRLLSDRFSAERPKGSFSTLEIQRTEQGDSAMYLCASSPGNGEKLFFGSGTQLSVL.

The chain recombines TRBV7-2 with TRBJ1-5, with TRBD1 matching 8 bases. Germline trimming cut 4 bases from V and 4 bases from J; bases unmatched to any gene: 6. The CDR3 is made up of 15 amino acids. Germline lookup yields CDR1 SGHTA and CDR2 FQGNSA. CDR3 protein: CASSSRDRRNQPQHF. CDR3 DNA: TGTGCCAGCAGCTCCCGGGACAGGCGTAATCAGCCCCAGCATTTT. The full variable domain, rest sourced from reference TRBV7-2 and TRBJ1-5, is GAGVSQSPSNKVTEKGKDVELRCDPISGHTALYWYRQSLGQGLEFLIYFQGNSAPDKSGLPSDRFSAERTGGSVSTLTIQRTQQEDSAVYLCASSSRDRRNQPQHFGDGTRLSIL.

J is TRBJ2-2 and V is TRBV6-2 or TRBV6-3; 8 bases match TRBD2. With 2 bases clipped from V and 4 bases from J, the junction kept 12 bases outside the gene matches. Germline assignment: CDR1 MNHEY and CDR2 SVGEGT. The CDR3 covers 18 residues. DNA for the CDR3: TGTGCCAGCAGTTACCTCGGCCCAGGACTAGCCCGCACCGGGGAGCTGTTTTTT. Translating gives CASSYLGPGLARTGELFF.

The CDR3 nucleotides are TGTGCCACCGGACTAGCGGGTCCCGCGGACTATGAGCAGTTCTTC. This translates into CATGLAGPADYEQFF. The J gene is TRBJ2-1, the V gene TRBV15; 11 nucleotides line up with TRBD2. Germline CDR1 LNHNV, CDR2 YYDKDF (reference sequence). V dropped 8 bases and J dropped 8; count of bases not matched to a gene: 11. The CDR3 sequence is 15 residues long.

On this clone: One end of the junction varies from germline; a read error may be responsible. The chain has TRBV11-3 and TRBJ2-1; the match to TRBD2 covers 13 bases. This CDR3 contains 13 residues. CDR1 and CDR2 (germline): SGHNT, YENEEA. DNA for the CDR3: TGTGCCAGCAGCTTAGGACTAGCGGGAGGTCAGATCTTC. Protein: CASSLGLAGGQIF.

The CDR3: CASSEPLGGLGNTIYF. In DNA, the CDR3 is TGTGCCAGCAGTGAACCTCTGGGTGGGCTTGGAAACACCATATATTTT. The chain is built from TRBV6-1 and TRBJ1-3; unclear D gene. V was clipped by 2 bases and J by 3 bases, with 14 bases between them. Looked up from germline, CDR1 is MNHNS and CDR2 is SASEGT. The CDR3 spans 16 residues.

The chain uses TRBV18 and TRBJ2-3; 8 bases line up with TRBD2. The CDR3 extends over 17 amino acids. V dropped 2 bases and J dropped 6; count of bases not matched to a gene: 13. The germline V gene has CDR1 KGHSH and CDR2 LQKENI. The DNA of the CDR3 is TGTGCCAGCTCACCAATAGGAGCGGGAGACGTCCCCGATACGCAGTATTTT. Its protein is CASSPIGAGDVPDTQYF.

The chain uses TRBV5-6 and TRBJ1-2, with 10 nucleotides matching TRBD1. Trimming cost V 0 bases and J 7 bases; bases outside gene matches: 9. The CDR3 covers 16 residues. The germline V gene encodes CDR1 SGHDT and CDR2 YYEEEE. The CDR3 sequence: CASSLGGQGLKRGYTF. The CDR3 nucleotides are TGTGCCAGCAGCTTGGGGGGACAGGGGCTAAAGCGTGGCTACACCTTC.

This chain joins TRBV27 and TRBJ2-3; weak D call: TRBD1 (6 bases). With 2 bases removed from V and 6 bases from J, the gap between germline ends came to 15 bases. This CDR3 comprises 15 residues. The germline V gene encodes CDR1 MNHEY and CDR2 SMNVEV (reference sequence). CDR3: CASSLSANQGDTQYF. CDR3 coding DNA: TGTGCCAGCAGTTTAAGTGCGAATCAGGGGGATACGCAGTATTTT.

The chain combines TRBV5-5 with TRBJ1-1; 8 bases align to TRBD1. This CDR3 region has 14 residues. The V and J ends lost 4 bases and 3 bases, in that order; junction bases with no gene match: 5. Germline assignment: CDR1 SGHKS and CDR2 YYEKEE (reference sequence). This chain's CDR3 is CASSPRTGYTEAFF. The CDR3, as DNA: TGTGCCAGCAGCCCTAGGACAGGGTACACTGAAGCTTTCTTT.

The count of this clone is one. V gene TRBV11-3 combines with J gene TRBJ2-7; weak D call: TRBD2 (5 bases). Looked up from germline, CDR1 is SGHNT and CDR2 is YENEEA. This CDR3 spans 13 amino acids. The ends were cut back, 1 base at V and 5 bases at J, with 9 bases in the middle. The CDR3 DNA follows: TGTGCCAGCAGCTTAGGATCGGGGAACGAGCAGTACTTC. Translating it yields CASSLGSGNEQYF.

The rearrangement links TRBV27 to TRBJ1-2; 7 bases agree with TRBD1. Trimming removed 4 bases from V and 4 bases from J; junction bases left unmatched: 3. The CDR3 consists of 13 residues. The germline V gene has CDR1 MNHEY and CDR2 SMNVEV (reference sequence). The CDR3 region is CASSSRDSYGYTF. In DNA, the CDR3 is TGTGCCAGCAGTTCAAGGGACAGCTATGGCTACACCTTC.

The chain joins TRBV7-8 to TRBJ2-7; 14 bases are a match to TRBD2. In germline, CDR1 is SGHVS, CDR2 FQNEAQ. V lost 1 base, J lost 0 bases, and 2 bases stayed unmatched. The CDR3 contains 17 residues. This CDR3 is CASSLGTSGGFSYEQYF. The CDR3 DNA sequence: TGTGCCAGCAGCTTAGGGACTAGCGGGGGGTTCTCCTACGAGCAGTACTTC.

V and J are TRBV5-1 and TRBJ1-4; D is ambiguous. Germline assignment: CDR1 SGHRS and CDR2 YFSETQ. V was cut by 3 bases and J by 6 bases, with 15 bases left in between. The CDR3 is 15 amino acids. As DNA, the CDR3 is TGCGCCAGCAGCTCGGAAGGGTCCGGGGATGAAAAACTGTTTTTT. Its translation: CASSSEGSGDEKLFF.

This chain uses TRBV2 with TRBJ1-3; D not certain. CDR1 SNHLY and CDR2 FYNNEI come from the germline V gene. Trimming shortened V by 1 base and J by 0 bases, and 19 bases separated the two germline ends. The CDR3 totals 19 residues. The CDR3, as DNA: TGTGCCAGCAGTGAAGGTTATGGCAGAATCTCAAGCTCTGGAAACACCATATATTTT. It translates to CASSEGYGRISSSGNTIYF. The whole variable domain, filled in from reference TRBV2 and TRBJ1-3, reads EPEVTQTPSHQVTQMGQEVILRCVPISNHLYFYWYRQILGQKVEFLVSFYNNEISEKSEIFDDQFSVERPDGSNFTLKIRSTKLEDSAMYFCASSEGYGRISSSGNTIYFGEGSWLTVV.

The chain links TRBV19 to TRBJ2-2, with 9 positions matching TRBD2. The CDR3 runs 15 residues. The V and J ends lost 5 bases and 7 bases, in that order; junction bases with no gene match: 8. From germline, CDR1 is LNHDA and CDR2 SQIVND (reference sequence). The CDR3 protein is CASSATSGSGGELFF. The CDR3 DNA follows: TGTGCCAGTAGTGCGACTAGCGGAAGCGGCGGGGAGCTGTTTTTT.

The chain carries TRBV6-5 and TRBJ2-7; TRBD2 aligns across 9 bases. V lost 7 bases, J lost 3 bases, and 7 bases stayed unmatched. Germline V gives CDR1 MNHEY, CDR2 SVGAGI. The CDR3 is 14 residues long. The CDR3 reads CASTAAGGDYEQYF. CDR3 nucleotide sequence: TGTGCCAGCACCGCAGCGGGAGGAGACTACGAGCAGTACTTC.

The V call is TRBV9, the J call TRBJ1-2; 7 bases match TRBD1. CDR1 and CDR2 from the germline V gene are SGDLS and YYNGEE. This CDR3 region has 15 residues. V was clipped by 3 bases and J by 4 bases; unmatched bases: 9. This CDR3 reads CASSEPTGLGYGYTF. CDR3 bases: TGTGCCAGCAGCGAGCCGACAGGGCTTGGCTATGGCTACACCTTC.

This rearrangement joins TRBV11-2 to TRBJ2-1; possible D gene TRBD1, 6 bases. Germline V gene data show CDR1 as SGHAT and CDR2 as FQNNGV. CDR3 length: 19 residues. Trimming cost V 0 bases and J 4 bases, with 22 bases left between them. CDR3 in DNA: TGTGCCAGCAGCTTAGATCCAACCTCGGGACACAAAATTTACAATGAGCAGTTCTTC. Translation gives CASSLDPTSGHKIYNEQFF.